This T cell receptor beta chain was captured by sequencing in a study of cytomegalovirus exposure and HLA in healthy donors. In the case of this clone: Its cognate antigen is unknown.

Germline trimming cut 8 bases from V and 1 base from J; bases unmatched to any gene: 8. Germline CDR1 is LNHDA and CDR2 is SQIVND (reference sequence). The CDR3 loop spans 14 amino acids. Study-wide points: In vitro checks showed that a few CMV-associated chains really do target CMV antigens. Excluded: some indistinguishable V segments such as TRBV6-2 and TRBV6-3.

Donors likely had unrecorded immune exposures despite being nominally healthy when sampled. PCR employed 60 Vbeta and 13 Jbeta primers. Profiling relied on immunoSEQ multiplex PCR, and the TCRdb table lists in-frame clones only, not all of them. The table records 150,000 to 200,000 clones, 82% of them present only once. The TCR originated in a girl aged 5 to 17 in good health and CMV-seropositive. The rearrangement links TRBV19 to TRBJ2-7; 7 positions match TRBD2. Sequencing was performed on PBMCs. The CDR3 is CASGRPGGSYEQYF. CDR3 nucleotides: TGTGCCAGTGGCCGCCCGGGGGGATCCTACGAGCAGTACTTC.